The 9 T cell receptor beta chains reported below all come from one sample, sequenced in a study of T cell repertoires in cytomegalovirus infection (dated by TCRdb to 2018 to 2020). The data were produced on an Illumina HiSeq 1500. TCRdb trimmed the raw reads at Q25, called clones with MiXCR and kept productive beta chains. Under each unique CDR3 protein, matching rows form one entry showing the most common genes and DNA. In this sample the table shows around 530,000 distinct CDR3 sequences, 16% of which occur a single time. Clones ranked in the top ten supply more than 20% of the sample. The material sequenced was CD8+ T cells from PBMCs. The receptor set was obtained from a human donor in good health (CMV status not recorded). Some clones in this sample may be carry-over from other donors' samples.

This clonotype was counted at least ten times. The chain joins TRBV7-3 to TRBJ2-3; 7 bases are a match to TRBD1. The CDR3 runs 18 residues. The ends lost 2 bases at V and 2 bases at J; junction bases unmatched: 13. The germline CDR1 and CDR2 sequences are SGHTA and FQGTGA. The CDR3 bases are TGTGCCAGCAGCTTACGACGGACAGGAAGGCGGAACACAGATACGCAGTATTTT. It codes for CASSLRRTGRRNTDTQYF.

The V call is TRBV28, the J call TRBJ2-3, with a possible D match to TRBD2 (6 bases). CDR1 is MDHEN and CDR2 is SYDVKM in the germline V gene. The CDR3 has 15 amino acids. Trimming pared 6 bases from V and 0 bases from J, leaving 13 bases between. The CDR3 here is CASRLLAQSTDTQYF. The DNA for the CDR3 is TGTGCCAGCAGACTCCTAGCGCAGAGCACAGATACGCAGTATTTT.

Note on this clonotype: A much larger clone is a single base away; this may be a read error. The chain joins TRBV28 to TRBJ2-5, with D possibly being TRBD2 (5 bases). Germline CDR1 and CDR2: MDHEN and SYDVKM. The CDR3 spans 13 residues. The CDR3 region is CASSLGFGETQCF. The CDR3 nucleotides read TGTGCCAGCAGTTTAGGGTTCGGGGAGACCCAGTGCTTC.

This clonotype came up many times. The chain joins TRBV6-6 to TRBJ2-1; either TRBD1 or TRBD2 may fit D (5 bases each). The CDR3 sequence is 17 residues long. Germline V lookup: CDR1 MNHNY, CDR2 SVGAGI (reference sequence). The ends were cut back, 2 bases at V and 4 bases at J, with 18 bases in the middle. DNA for the CDR3: TGTGCCAGCAGTTACCGAAACCAACCGGGACCATACAATGAGCAGTTCTTC. Amino acid sequence: CASSYRNQPGPYNEQFF.

The rearrangement links TRBV29-1 to TRBJ1-5; 10 nucleotides align to TRBD1. Germline CDR1 is SQVTM and CDR2 is ANQGSEA. The CDR3 totals 14 residues. J gave up 7 bases and V 5 bases, and 8 bases lay outside the gene matches. The CDR3 loop reads CSVQTGGAEQPQHF. The CDR3 DNA follows: TGCAGCGTTCAGACAGGGGGCGCAGAACAGCCCCAGCATTTT. The complete variable domain, with remaining parts taken from reference TRBV29-1 and TRBJ1-5, reads SAVISQKPSRDICQRGTSLTIQCQVDSQVTMMFWYRQQPGQSLTLIATANQGSEATYESGFVIDKFPISRPNLTFSTLTVSNMSPEDSSIYLCSVQTGGAEQPQHFGDGTRLSIL.

This chain links TRBV6-6 with TRBJ2-2; D unresolved. Germline V lookup: CDR1 MNHNY, CDR2 SVGAGI (reference sequence). The CDR3 has 14 amino acids. With 2 bases removed from V and 5 bases from J, the gap between germline ends came to 9 bases. As DNA, the CDR3 is TGTGCCAGCAGTTACGGGTTTGGAACCGGGGAGCTGTTTTTT. This translates into CASSYGFGTGELFF.

This clonotype was counted at least ten times. The genes are TRBV6-5 and TRBJ2-1; possible D gene TRBD2, 5 bases. The CDR3 runs to 13 residues. In germline, CDR1 is MNHEY, CDR2 SVGAGI. V was trimmed by 4 bases and J by 8 bases, leaving 12 bases between them. Written as DNA, the CDR3 is TGTGCCAGCAGTTTGGGAGCTAAGGATGAGCAGTTCTTC. Encoded protein: CASSLGAKDEQFF.

This clonotype has only one observation. This chain connects TRBV20-1 to TRBJ2-7, with TRBD2 matching 7 bases. The CDR3 sequence is 13 residues long. Germline V gives CDR1 DFQATT, CDR2 SNEGSKA (reference sequence). The V segment lost 3 bases and the J segment 1 base; nucleotides outside the gene matches: 3. The CDR3 DNA follows: TGCAGTGCTAGGGGGGGGGGGTCCTACGAGCAGTACTTC. Protein sequence: CSARGGGSYEQYF.

Only a few counts were recorded for this clonotype. The chain employs TRBV27 and TRBJ2-3; D possibly corresponds to TRBD2 (6 bases). Germline assignment: CDR1 MNHEY and CDR2 SMNVEV (reference sequence). The CDR3 is 11 residues long. Trimming removed 7 bases at V and 13 bases at J, with 15 bases between. CDR3 sequence (DNA): TGTGCCAGCATCAGGGACGGACTAAAGTATTTT. Its translation: CASIRDGLKYF.